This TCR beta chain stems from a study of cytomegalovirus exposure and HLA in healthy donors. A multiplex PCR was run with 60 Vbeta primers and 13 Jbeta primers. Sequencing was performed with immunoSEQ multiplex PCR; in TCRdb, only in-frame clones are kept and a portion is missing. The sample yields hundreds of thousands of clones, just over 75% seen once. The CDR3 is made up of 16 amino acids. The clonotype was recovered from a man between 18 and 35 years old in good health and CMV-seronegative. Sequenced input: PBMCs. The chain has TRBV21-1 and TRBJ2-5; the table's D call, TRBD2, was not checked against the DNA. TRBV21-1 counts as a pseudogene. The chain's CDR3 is CASSKERRERSETQYF. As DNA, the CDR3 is TGTGCCAGCAGCAAAGAGAGGAGGGAGAGGTCGGAGACCCAGTACTTC.